What follows are 15 T cell receptor beta chains derived from one specimen sequenced in a study of T cell repertoires in cytomegalovirus infection. Their specific antigens are unknown. TCRdb passed the reads through MiXCR, listing each CDR3 protein once. This table has approximately 500,000 distinct CDR3 sequences, 30% to 40% appearing once. Sample: cultured PBMCs, taken from culture after CMV antigen stimulation. These receptors all stem from a human donor in good health (CMV status not recorded). Some clones in this sample may be carry-over from other donors' samples.

Regarding this clonotype: The junction does not match germline at one end; this may be a read error. The chain is built from TRBV7-2 and TRBJ2-5; D gene uncertain. The germline CDR1 and CDR2 sequences are SGHTA and FQGNSA. This CDR3 spans 15 amino acids. This CDR3 is CASSLDLGQVETRYF. The CDR3 coding sequence is TGTGCCAGCAGCTTGGACCTCGGGCAGGTAGAGACCCGGTACTTC.

The chain couples TRBV23-1 to TRBJ2-2; TRBD1 or TRBD2 may be the D gene (5 bases each). TRBV23-1 is assigned to the ORF class and has an uncertain function. Trimming took off 7 bases at V and 8 bases at J, with 11 bases between the two ends. The CDR3 has 12 amino acids. The CDR3 DNA reads as TGCGCCAGCATGGACTCAGGGGGGGAGCTGTTTTTT. Its translation is CASMDSGGELFF.

CDR3 sequence: CASRVIGGGEQYV. The DNA for the CDR3 is TGTGCCAGCAGGGTAATAGGAGGCGGCGAGCAGTACGTC. The chain carries TRBV2 and TRBJ2-7, with D possibly TRBD2 on 5 matching bases. Trimming pared 6 bases from V and 6 bases from J, leaving 15 bases between. Germline V gene data show CDR1 as SNHLY and CDR2 as FYNNEI. CDR3 size: 13 residues.

Only a few counts were recorded for this clonotype. This chain uses TRBV5-6 with TRBJ1-5, with TRBD1 matching 9 bases. J gave up 4 bases and V 4 bases, and 18 bases lay outside the gene matches. This CDR3 has 19 amino acids. Germline values: CDR1 SGHDT, CDR2 YYEEEE. CDR3 coding DNA: TGTGCCAGCAGCGTAAGCGGACAGGGGCTCGATGTTCGTAATCAGCCCCAGCATTTT. This encodes CASSVSGQGLDVRNQPQHF.

The rearrangement uses TRBV6-5 and TRBJ1-5; 9 positions match TRBD1. Germline V gives CDR1 MNHEY, CDR2 SVGAGI. J was trimmed by 0 bases and V by 5 bases; bases with no gene match: 8. The CDR3 runs 17 residues. CDR3 DNA: TGTGCCAGCAGTCGGCGACAGGGGGTTACTAGCAATCAGCCCCAGCATTTT. Residues: CASSRRQGVTSNQPQHF.

In this sample, this clonotype turned up a few times. The V gene is TRBV7-2, the J gene TRBJ2-5; 10 bases align to TRBD2. V lost 7 bases to trimming and J lost 1 base; unmatched junction nucleotides: 3. Germline CDR1 reads SGHTA; CDR2 reads FQGNSA. CDR3 length: 14 amino acids. This CDR3 is CASTGLAAQETQYF. In DNA, the CDR3 is TGTGCCAGCACTGGACTAGCGGCCCAAGAGACCCAGTACTTC.

For this clonotype: This could be a read error, since a much larger clone is one nucleotide away. The rearrangement uses TRBV7-2 and TRBJ1-2; the match to TRBD1 covers 7 bases. Germline values: CDR1 SGHTA, CDR2 FQGNSA. This CDR3 region has 15 residues. CDR3 bases: TGTGCCGGCAGCCCCACGTCACAGGGGAACTATGGCTACACCTTC. This encodes CAGSPTSQGNYGYTF.

The chain couples TRBV5-6 to TRBJ2-7, with 10 bases matching TRBD2. V trimming: 7 bases; J trimming: 4 bases; junction bases outside the gene matches: 8. Germline values: CDR1 SGHDT, CDR2 YYEEEE. The CDR3 contains 14 residues. In DNA form, the CDR3 reads TGTGCCAGCGGACCTAGCGGGAGTAGATACGAGCAGTACGTC. Encoded protein: CASGPSGSRYEQYV.

The chain employs TRBV10-3 and TRBJ2-1; 9 nucleotides agree with TRBD2. V dropped 2 bases and J dropped 8; count of bases not matched to a gene: 4. CDR1 ENHRY and CDR2 SYGVKD come from the germline V gene. The CDR3 loop spans 14 amino acids. The CDR3 DNA reads TGTGCCATCAGTGAGGTAGCGGGAGCTTATGAGCAGTTCTTC. It specifies CAISEVAGAYEQFF.

This sequence joins TRBV13 and TRBJ2-5; no firm D call. The V end lost 2 bases, the J end lost 0 bases, and 10 bases lay between the germline ends. The CDR3 is made up of 15 amino acids. Germline V gene data show CDR1 as PRHDT and CDR2 as FYEKMQ (reference sequence). The CDR3 loop reads CASSLRQEYQETQYF. DNA for the CDR3: TGTGCCAGCAGCTTACGGCAGGAGTACCAAGAGACCCAGTACTTC. Based on the CDR3 plus reference TRBV13 and TRBJ2-5, the full variable domain is AAGVIQSPRHLIKEKRETATLKCYPIPRHDTVYWYQQGPGQDPQFLISFYEKMQSDKGSIPDRFSAQQFSDYHSELNMSSLELGDSALYFCASSLRQEYQETQYFGPGTRLLVL.

This clonotype was seen a few times. The chain has TRBV7-9 and TRBJ2-1; TRBD1 matches 7 bases. Germline CDR1 and CDR2: SEHNR and FQNEAQ (reference sequence). V lost 11 bases, J lost 3 bases, and 7 bases stayed unmatched. The CDR3 extends over 13 amino acids. The CDR3 loop is CAEEGAIYNEQFF. CDR3 coding DNA: TGTGCCGAAGAGGGGGCAATCTACAATGAGCAGTTCTTC.

This clonotype was counted only a few times. The chain carries TRBV7-2 and TRBJ1-4, with D tentatively TRBD1 (5 bases). The ends were cut back, 3 bases at V and 2 bases at J, with 7 bases in the middle. Germline V CDR1 and CDR2: SGHTA, FQGNSA. The CDR3 contains 14 residues. The DNA of the CDR3 is TGTGCCAGCAGCTTCGGGGGGACTAATGAAAAACTGTTTTTT. Amino acids: CASSFGGTNEKLFF.

The chain carries TRBV18 and TRBJ2-1; 10 bases are shared with TRBD2. V shed 8 bases, J shed 4 bases, and the junction held 11 bases outside the gene matches. This CDR3 region has 16 residues. The germline V gene encodes CDR1 KGHSH and CDR2 LQKENI. The DNA for the CDR3 is TGTGCCAGCCCGAAGGGCCTAGCGGGAGTATACAATGAGCAGTTCTTC. It translates to CASPKGLAGVYNEQFF.

The CDR3 reads CASSSLSGTQYF. The CDR3 bases are TGTGCCAGCAGCTCCCTATCCGGGACCCAGTACTTC. The genes are TRBV7-2 and TRBJ2-5; D ambiguous. Trimming removed 4 bases at V and 7 bases at J, with 10 bases between. This CDR3 contains 12 residues. Germline assignment: CDR1 SGHTA and CDR2 FQGNSA.

The sample holds a few counts of this clonotype. One end of the junction does not line up with germline, which may come from a read error. The rearrangement uses TRBV7-7 and TRBJ1-5; D gene unclear. Germline values: CDR1 SSHAT, CDR2 FNYEAQ (reference sequence). CDR3 length: 16 amino acids. The CDR3 sequence: CASSFASRDSNQPQHF. CDR3 bases: TGTGCTAGCAGCTTCGCCTCGCGGGATAGCAATCAGCCCCAGCATTTT.